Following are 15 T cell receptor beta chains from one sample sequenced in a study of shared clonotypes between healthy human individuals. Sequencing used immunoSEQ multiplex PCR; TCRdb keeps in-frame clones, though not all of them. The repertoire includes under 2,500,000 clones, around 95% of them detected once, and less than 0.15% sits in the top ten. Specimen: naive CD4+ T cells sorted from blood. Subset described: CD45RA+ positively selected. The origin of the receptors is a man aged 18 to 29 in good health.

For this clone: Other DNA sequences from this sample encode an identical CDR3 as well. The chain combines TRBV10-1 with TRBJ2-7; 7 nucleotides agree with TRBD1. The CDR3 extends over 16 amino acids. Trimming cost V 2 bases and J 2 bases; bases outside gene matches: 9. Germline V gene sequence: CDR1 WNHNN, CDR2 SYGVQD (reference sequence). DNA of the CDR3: TGCGCCAGCAGTGAGACGTCGGGGACAGCAGCCTACGAGCAGTACTTC. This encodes CASSETSGTAAYEQYF.

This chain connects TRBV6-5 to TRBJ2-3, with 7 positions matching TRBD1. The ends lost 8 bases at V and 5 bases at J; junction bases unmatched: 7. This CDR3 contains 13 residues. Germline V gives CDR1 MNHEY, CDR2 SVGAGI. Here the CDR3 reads CASSSGDRDTQYF. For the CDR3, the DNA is TGTGCCAGCTCGTCTGGGGACAGAGATACGCAGTATTTT.

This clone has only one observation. CDR3 residues: CASSLGGRTYNSPLHF. The CDR3 DNA sequence: TGTGCCAGCAGCTTAGGTGGACGTACCTATAATTCACCCCTCCACTTT. The chain joins TRBV11-2 to TRBJ1-6; no firm D call. The V end lost 1 base, the J end lost 2 bases, and 9 bases lay between the germline ends. CDR3 length equals 16 residues. Germline V gene sequence: CDR1 SGHAT, CDR2 FQNNGV.

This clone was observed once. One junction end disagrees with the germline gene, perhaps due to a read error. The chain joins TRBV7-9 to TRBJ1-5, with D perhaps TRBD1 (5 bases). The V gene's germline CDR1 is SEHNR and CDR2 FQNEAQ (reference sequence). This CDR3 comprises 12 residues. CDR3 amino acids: CASSLGSGTRDF. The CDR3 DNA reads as TGTGCCAGCAGCTTAGGGAGCGGGACGAGGGATTTT.

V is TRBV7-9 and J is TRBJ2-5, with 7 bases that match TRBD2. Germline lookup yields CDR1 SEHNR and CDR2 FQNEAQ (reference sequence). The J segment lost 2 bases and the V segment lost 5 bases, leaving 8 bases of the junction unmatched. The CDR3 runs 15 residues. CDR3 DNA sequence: TGTGCCAGCAGCGCTTGGGACGGGGGGCAAGAGACCCAGTACTTC. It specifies CASSAWDGGQETQYF. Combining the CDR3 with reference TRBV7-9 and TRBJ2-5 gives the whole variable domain DTGVSQNPRHKITKRGQNVTFRCDPISEHNRLYWYRQTLGQGPEFLTYFQNEAQLEKSRLLSDRFSAERPKGSFSTLEIQRTEQGDSAMYLCASSAWDGGQETQYFGPGTRLLVL.

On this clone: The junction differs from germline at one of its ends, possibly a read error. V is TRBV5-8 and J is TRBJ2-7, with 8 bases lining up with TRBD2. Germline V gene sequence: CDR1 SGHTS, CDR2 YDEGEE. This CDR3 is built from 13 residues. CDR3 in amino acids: CASSVGLVVAPHF. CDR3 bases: TGTGCCAGCAGCGTGGGACTAGTAGTGGCCCCCCACTTC.

The CDR3 is CASSREGTSGSYEQYF. For the CDR3, the DNA is TGTGCCAGCTCCCGGGAGGGGACTAGCGGCTCCTACGAGCAGTACTTC. J is TRBJ2-7 and V is TRBV18; the match to TRBD2 covers 11 bases. Germline V gene sequence: CDR1 KGHSH, CDR2 LQKENI. The CDR3 length is 16 residues. V shed 6 bases, J shed 0 bases, and the junction held 7 bases outside the gene matches.

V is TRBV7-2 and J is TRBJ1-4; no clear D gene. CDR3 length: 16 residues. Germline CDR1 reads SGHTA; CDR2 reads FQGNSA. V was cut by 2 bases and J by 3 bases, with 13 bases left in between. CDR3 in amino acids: CASSLMSWAANEKLFF. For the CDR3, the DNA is TGTGCCAGCAGCTTAATGTCGTGGGCTGCTAATGAAAAACTGTTTTTT.

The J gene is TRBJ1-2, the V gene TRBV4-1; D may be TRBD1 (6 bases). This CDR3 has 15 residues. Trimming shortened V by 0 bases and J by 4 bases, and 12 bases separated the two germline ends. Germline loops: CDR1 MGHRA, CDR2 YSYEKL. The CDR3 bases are TGCGCCAGCAGCCAAGATGGGGGGCTCGGCTATGGCTACACCTTC. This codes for CASSQDGGLGYGYTF.

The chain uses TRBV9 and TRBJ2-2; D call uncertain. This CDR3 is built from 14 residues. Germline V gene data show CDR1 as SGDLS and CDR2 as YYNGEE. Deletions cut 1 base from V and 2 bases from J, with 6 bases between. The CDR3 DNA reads TGTGCCAGCAGCGTATTACCCAACACCGGGGAGCTGTTTTTT. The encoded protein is CASSVLPNTGELFF.

CDR3 sequence: CASSPIGGELFF. Written as DNA, the CDR3 is TGTGCCAGCAGCCCCATCGGGGGGGAGCTGTTTTTT. The chain has TRBV9 and TRBJ2-2; D is unresolved. V was trimmed by 4 bases and J by 8 bases, leaving 9 bases between them. The V gene's germline CDR1 is SGDLS and CDR2 YYNGEE. This CDR3 has 12 residues.

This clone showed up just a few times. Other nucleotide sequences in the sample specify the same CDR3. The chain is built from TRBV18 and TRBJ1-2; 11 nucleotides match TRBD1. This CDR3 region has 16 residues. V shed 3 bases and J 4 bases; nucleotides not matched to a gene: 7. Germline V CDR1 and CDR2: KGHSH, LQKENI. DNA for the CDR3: TGTGCCAGCTCACCCGGACAGGGGGCGCTGGGCTATGGCTACACCTTC. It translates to CASSPGQGALGYGYTF.

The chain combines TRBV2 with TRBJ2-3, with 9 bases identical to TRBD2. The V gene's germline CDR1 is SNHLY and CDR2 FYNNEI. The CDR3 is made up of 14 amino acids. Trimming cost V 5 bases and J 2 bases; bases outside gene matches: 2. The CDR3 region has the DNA TGTGCCAGCAGTCCTAGCGGGATCACAGATACGCAGTATTTT. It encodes CASSPSGITDTQYF.

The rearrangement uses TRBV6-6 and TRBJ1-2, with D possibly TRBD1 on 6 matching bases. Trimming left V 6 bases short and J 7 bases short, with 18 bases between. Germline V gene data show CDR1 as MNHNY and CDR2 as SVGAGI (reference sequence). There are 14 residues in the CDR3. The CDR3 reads CASSDPGELSGYTF. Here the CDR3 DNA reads TGTGCCAGCAGCGACCCAGGGGAGTTAAGTGGCTACACCTTC.

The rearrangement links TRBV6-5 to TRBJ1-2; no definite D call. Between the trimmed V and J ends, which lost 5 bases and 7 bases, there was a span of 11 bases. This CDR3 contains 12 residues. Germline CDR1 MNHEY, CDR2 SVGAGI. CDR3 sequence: CASSKTGRGYTF. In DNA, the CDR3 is TGTGCCAGCAGTAAGACCGGGCGTGGCTACACCTTC.